The 11 T cell receptor beta chains below all came from one sample that was sequenced in a study of cytomegalovirus exposure and HLA in healthy donors. The PCR employed 60 Vbeta primers together with 13 Jbeta primers. Clones were sequenced by immunoSEQ multiplex PCR, and TCRdb holds only the in-frame ones, with some missing. The repertoire consists of tens of thousands of clones, with around 78% occurring once and the leading ten covering 3.5% to 5.5%. Source material: PBMCs. The receptors originated from a man aged 35 to 55 in good health and CMV-seronegative.

V gene TRBV11-2 combines with J gene TRBJ2-7, with D perhaps TRBD1 (5 bases). Trimming took off 5 bases at V and 6 bases at J, with 20 bases between the two ends. The CDR3 has 15 amino acids. Germline-derived CDR1 and CDR2 are SGHAT and FQNNGV. The CDR3 DNA reads as TGTGCCAGCAGCGCCGCGGTAGGGGCCCTGGGCGAGCAGTACTTC. Its protein is CASSAAVGALGEQYF.

The V call is TRBV2, the J call TRBJ2-5; TRBD1 agrees at 8 bases. This CDR3 region has 13 residues. The V gene's germline CDR1 is SNHLY and CDR2 FYNNEI. V was pared by 7 bases and J by 9 bases, with 10 bases of the junction left unmatched. The CDR3 DNA sequence: TGTGCCAGCATCGACAGGGGCCCAGGGGCCCAGTACTTC. This translates into CASIDRGPGAQYF. Full variable domain (outside the CDR3, taken from reference TRBV2 and TRBJ2-5): EPEVTQTPSHQVTQMGQEVILRCVPISNHLYFYWYRQILGQKVEFLVSFYNNEISEKSEIFDDQFSVERPDGSNFTLKIRSTKLEDSAMYFCASIDRGPGAQYFGPGTRLLVL.

This chain connects TRBV28 to TRBJ1-1; D is possibly TRBD1 (6 bases). The CDR3 consists of 13 residues. Between the trimmed V and J ends, which lost 6 bases and 1 base, there was a span of 9 bases. Germline assignment: CDR1 MDHEN and CDR2 SYDVKM. The CDR3: CASRTGANTEAFF. CDR3 nucleotide sequence: TGTGCCAGCAGGACAGGAGCGAACACTGAAGCTTTCTTT.

The chain employs TRBV29-1 and TRBJ2-7, with 11 bases matching TRBD2. Per germline, CDR1 SQVTM and CDR2 ANQGSEA. This CDR3 contains 18 residues. J gave up 0 bases and V 0 bases, and 10 bases lay outside the gene matches. In DNA form, the CDR3 reads TGCAGCGTTGAAGATGGGAGACTAGCGGGGATTGGCTCCTACGAGCAGTACTTC. As protein: CSVEDGRLAGIGSYEQYF.

This rearrangement joins TRBV5-1 to TRBJ1-1; 8 positions agree with TRBD1. Germline CDR1 SGHRS, CDR2 YFSETQ. The CDR3 covers 14 residues. V gave up 3 bases and J gave up 1 base; unmatched junction bases: 2. CDR3 sequence (DNA): TGCGCCAGCAGCTCGGACAGGGCGAACACTGAAGCTTTCTTT. It encodes CASSSDRANTEAFF.

This chain links TRBV5-1 with TRBJ2-7, with 9 bases identical to TRBD2. The trim removed 4 bases at V and 6 bases at J, leaving 8 bases unmatched. Looked up from germline, CDR1 is SGHRS and CDR2 is YFSETQ. The CDR3 runs 14 residues. The CDR3 is CASSMAGTSFEQYF. The CDR3 region has the DNA TGCGCCAGCAGCATGGCCGGGACTAGCTTCGAGCAGTACTTC.

The chain uses TRBV7-6 and TRBJ2-3, with 11 nucleotides matching TRBD2. Unmatched junction bases numbered 7, after V lost 5 bases and J lost 9 bases. Germline V gives CDR1 SGHVS, CDR2 FNYEAQ. This CDR3 contains 14 residues. This chain's CDR3 is CASSLTSGRATQYF. As DNA, the CDR3 is TGTGCCAGCAGCCTTACTAGCGGGAGAGCCACGCAGTATTTT. The full variable domain, its missing parts supplied by reference TRBV7-6 and TRBJ2-3, is GAGVSQSPRYKVTKRGQDVALRCDPISGHVSLYWYRQALGQGPEFLTYFNYEAQQDKSGLPNDRFSAERPEGSISTLTIQRTEQRDSAMYRCASSLTSGRATQYFGPGTRLTVL.

The chain is built from TRBV19 and TRBJ1-3, with 10 bases aligning to TRBD1. Per the germline V gene, CDR1 is LNHDA and CDR2 is SQIVND (reference sequence). The CDR3 extends over 18 amino acids. Trimming at V came to 3 bases and at J to 4 bases, leaving 12 bases not matched to a gene. CDR3 in amino acids: CASSIGGTGVRTGNTIYF. The CDR3 bases are TGTGCCAGTAGTATCGGCGGGACAGGGGTCCGGACAGGAAACACCATATATTTT. The entire variable domain, with the rest obtained from reference TRBV19 and TRBJ1-3, is as follows: DGGITQSPKYLFRKEGQNVTLSCEQNLNHDAMYWYRQDPGQGLRLIYYSQIVNDFQKGDIAEGYSVSREKKESFPLTVTSAQKNPTAFYLCASSIGGTGVRTGNTIYFGEGSWLTVV.

This clone occurred once. The genes are TRBV19 and TRBJ2-7; perhaps TRBD2 as D (5 bases). Trimming removed 8 bases at V and 1 base at J, with 9 bases between. Germline CDR1 LNHDA, CDR2 SQIVND (reference sequence). The CDR3 length is 12 residues. The DNA for the CDR3 is TGTGCCAGTGGCGGACTTTCCTACGAGCAGTACTTC. The encoded protein is CASGGLSYEQYF.

The chain employs TRBV13 and TRBJ2-5; 7 bases are shared with TRBD1. V dropped 0 bases and J dropped 5; count of bases not matched to a gene: 6. The germline V gene has CDR1 PRHDT and CDR2 FYEKMQ (reference sequence). This CDR3 contains 15 residues. The CDR3 loop reads CASSLGGQFMETQYF. The CDR3 DNA reads TGTGCCAGCAGCTTAGGGGGACAGTTTATGGAGACCCAGTACTTC.

This chain connects TRBV7-9 to TRBJ2-3; 10 nucleotides agree with TRBD2. In germline, CDR1 is SEHNR, CDR2 FQNEAQ (reference sequence). The CDR3 loop spans 15 amino acids. Trimming at V came to 5 bases and at J to 0 bases, leaving 2 bases not matched to a gene. CDR3 region: CASSPGLASTDTQYF. CDR3 nucleotides: TGTGCCAGCAGCCCGGGACTAGCGAGCACAGATACGCAGTATTTT.